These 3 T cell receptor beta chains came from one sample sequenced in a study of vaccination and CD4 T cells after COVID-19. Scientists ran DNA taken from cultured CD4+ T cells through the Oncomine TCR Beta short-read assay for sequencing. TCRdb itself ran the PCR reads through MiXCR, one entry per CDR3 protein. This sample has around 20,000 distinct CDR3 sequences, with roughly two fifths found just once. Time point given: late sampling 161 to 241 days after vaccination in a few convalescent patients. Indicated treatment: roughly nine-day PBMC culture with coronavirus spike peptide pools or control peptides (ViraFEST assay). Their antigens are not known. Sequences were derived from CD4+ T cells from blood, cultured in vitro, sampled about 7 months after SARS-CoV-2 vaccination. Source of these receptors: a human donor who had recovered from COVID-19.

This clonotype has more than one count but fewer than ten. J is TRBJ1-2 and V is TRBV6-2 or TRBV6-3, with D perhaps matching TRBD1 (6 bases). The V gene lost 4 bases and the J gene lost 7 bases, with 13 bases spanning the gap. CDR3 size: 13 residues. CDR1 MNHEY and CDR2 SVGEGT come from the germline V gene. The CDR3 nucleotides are TGTGCCAGCAGTTTAGCGCAGGGGTTTGGCTACACCTTC. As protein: CASSLAQGFGYTF.

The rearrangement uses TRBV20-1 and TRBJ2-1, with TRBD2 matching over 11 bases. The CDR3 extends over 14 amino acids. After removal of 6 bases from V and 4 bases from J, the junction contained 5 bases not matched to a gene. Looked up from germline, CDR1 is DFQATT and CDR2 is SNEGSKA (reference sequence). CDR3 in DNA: TGCAGTGCCGGACTAGCGGGCTTTTACAATGAGCAGTTCTTC. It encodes CSAGLAGFYNEQFF.

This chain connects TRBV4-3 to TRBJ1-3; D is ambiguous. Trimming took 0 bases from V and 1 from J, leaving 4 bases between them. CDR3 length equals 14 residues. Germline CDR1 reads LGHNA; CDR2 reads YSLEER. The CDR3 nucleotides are TGCGCCAGCAGCCAAGATCCGTCTGGAAACACCATATATTTT. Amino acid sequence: CASSQDPSGNTIYF.